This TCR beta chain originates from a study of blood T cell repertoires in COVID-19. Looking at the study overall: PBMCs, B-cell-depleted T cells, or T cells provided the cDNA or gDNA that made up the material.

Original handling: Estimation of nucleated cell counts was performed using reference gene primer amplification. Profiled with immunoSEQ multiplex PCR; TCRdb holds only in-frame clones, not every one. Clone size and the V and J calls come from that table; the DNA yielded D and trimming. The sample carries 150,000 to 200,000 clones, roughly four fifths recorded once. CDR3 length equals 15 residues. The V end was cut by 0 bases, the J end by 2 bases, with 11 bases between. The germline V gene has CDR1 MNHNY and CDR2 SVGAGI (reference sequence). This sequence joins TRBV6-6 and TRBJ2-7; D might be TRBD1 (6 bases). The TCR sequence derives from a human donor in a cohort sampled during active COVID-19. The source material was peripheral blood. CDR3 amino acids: CASSYSTGHPYEQYF. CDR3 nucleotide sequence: TGTGCCAGCAGTTACTCGACGGGACATCCCTACGAGCAGTACTTC.